This T cell receptor (beta chain) was captured in a study of T-cell reconstitution after alpha-beta-depleted transplantation in children. Study-level results: Newly generated T cells supplied most T-cell counts and diversity one year post-transplant. There were some patients whose high TCRbeta diversity at day 60 came from surviving recipient T cells and thymic progenitors.

As regards this clonotype: The antigen remains undetermined.

The CDR3 extends over 21 amino acids. CDR1 and CDR2 from the germline V gene are MNHNS and SASEGT. Trimming shortened V by 5 bases and J by 7 bases, and 35 bases separated the two germline ends. It was with unique molecular identifiers that the TCRbeta library was prepared. TCRdb reprocessed the PCR reads via MiXCR and lists one record per CDR3 protein. The data contain approximately 230,000 distinct CDR3 sequences, 20% to 30% of them seen just once; the ten biggest clones take up about 4.8%. The source of this sequence is a female patient aged 2-10 years who had a stem cell transplant for congenital amegakaryocytic thrombocytopenia, so the T cells may come from the graft donor. The genes are TRBV6-1 and TRBJ2-2; D may correspond to TRBD1 or TRBD2 (8 bases each). The sample consisted of PBMCs, mostly from graft donor cells, taken 360 days after TCRalphabeta/CD19-depleted stem cell transplant. The DNA for the CDR3 is TGTGCCAGCAGTAAAGACAGGGGTGGCCTAGGGCTAGCGGGTACGAGCGGGGAGCTGTTTTTT. Protein product: CASSKDRGGLGLAGTSGELFF.